This is a list of T cell receptor beta chains from one sample in a study of blood T cell repertoires in COVID-19. The repertoire was sequenced with immunoSEQ multiplex PCR; TCRdb's copy has only in-frame clones and lacks some. The repertoire holds tens of thousands of clones, with 75% to 90% as singletons. Sequenced: peripheral blood. Receptor source: a woman between 50 and 59 years old with active or convalescent COVID-19. Each CDR3 is given with its conserved first and last residue. Each record gives: D gene, J gene, clone size, V gene, CDR3 protein, CDR3 DNA. D genes are given only for firm matches. Size tells how often a clone was seen (once, few, many) or the class of an expanded clone, and some rows leave it out.

d_call: TRBD1
j_call: TRBJ1-4
clone_size: .
v_call: TRBV4-1
cdr3_aa: CASSQDEGAGEKLFF
cdr3_nt: TGCGCCAGCAGCCAAGATGAGGGGGCGGGCGAAAAACTGTTTTTT

d_call: TRBD1
j_call: TRBJ1-1
clone_size: .
v_call: TRBV6-5
cdr3_aa: CASSTGTGFTEAFF
cdr3_nt: TGTGCCAGCAGTACCGGGACAGGGTTCACTGAAGCTTTCTTT

d_call: TRBD1
j_call: TRBJ1-6
clone_size: .
v_call: TRBV5-1
cdr3_aa: CASSLQDRGDSPLHF
cdr3_nt: TGCGCCAGCAGCTTGCAGGACAGGGGTGATTCACCCCTCCACTTT

d_call: .
j_call: TRBJ1-5
clone_size: once
v_call: TRBV24-1
cdr3_aa: CATSESGMNQPQHF
cdr3_nt: TGTGCCACCAGTGAATCGGGTATGAATCAGCCCCAGCATTTT

d_call: .
j_call: TRBJ1-6
clone_size: .
v_call: TRBV19
cdr3_aa: CASSISPPTIESPLHF
cdr3_nt: TGTGCCAGTAGTATTTCTCCCCCTACGATCGAGTCACCCCTCCACTTT

d_call: TRBD1
j_call: TRBJ1-6
clone_size: .
v_call: TRBV3-1/TRBV3-2
cdr3_aa: CASSTGQVAAPLHF
cdr3_nt: TGTGCCAGCAGCACGGGACAGGTGGCGGCACCCCTCCACTTT

d_call: TRBD1
j_call: TRBJ1-2
clone_size: .
v_call: TRBV19
cdr3_aa: CASSIQGANYGYTF
cdr3_nt: TGTGCCAGTAGTATACAGGGGGCTAACTATGGCTACACCTTC

d_call: TRBD1
j_call: TRBJ1-1
clone_size: once
v_call: TRBV27
cdr3_aa: CASSTQTGGVPKAFF
cdr3_nt: TGTGCCAGCAGTACCCAGACAGGGGGGGTCCCGAAAGCTTTCTTT

d_call: TRBD1
j_call: TRBJ2-2
clone_size: .
v_call: TRBV7-2
cdr3_aa: CASSWTGGHTGELFF
cdr3_nt: TGTGCCAGCAGCTGGACAGGGGGTCATACCGGGGAGCTGTTTTTT

d_call: TRBD2
j_call: TRBJ2-3
clone_size: .
v_call: TRBV7-8
cdr3_aa: CASSFLVAGARTDTQYF
cdr3_nt: TGTGCCAGCAGCTTCCTTGTAGCGGGGGCCCGCACAGATACGCAGTATTTT

d_call: .
j_call: TRBJ2-7
clone_size: once
v_call: TRBV5-1
cdr3_aa: CASSLVGLQREQYF
cdr3_nt: TGCGCCAGCAGCTTGGTGGGACTCCAGCGCGAGCAGTACTTC

d_call: TRBD1
j_call: TRBJ1-2
clone_size: .
v_call: TRBV7-2
cdr3_aa: CASSRGTDPGYTF
cdr3_nt: TGTGCCAGCAGCCGAGGGACAGATCCTGGCTACACCTTC

d_call: .
j_call: TRBJ2-7
clone_size: .
v_call: TRBV6-6
cdr3_aa: CASNAVVTYEQYF
cdr3_nt: TGTGCCAGCAACGCAGTCGTAACCTACGAGCAGTACTTC

d_call: TRBD1
j_call: TRBJ2-7
clone_size: .
v_call: TRBV2
cdr3_aa: CASSPGGFYEQYF
cdr3_nt: TGTGCCAGCAGCCCAGGGGGCTTCTACGAGCAGTACTTC

d_call: .
j_call: TRBJ1-2
clone_size: .
v_call: TRBV7-9
cdr3_aa: CASSLGSTNYGYTF
cdr3_nt: TGTGCCAGCAGCTTGGGCAGCACTAACTATGGCTACACCTTC

d_call: .
j_call: TRBJ1-2
clone_size: once
v_call: TRBV27
cdr3_aa: CASSPQVNYGYTF
cdr3_nt: TGTGCCAGCAGCCCACAGGTTAACTATGGCTACACCTTC

d_call: .
j_call: TRBJ2-5
clone_size: .
v_call: TRBV5-1
cdr3_aa: CASSFGTQQETQYF
cdr3_nt: TGCGCCAGCAGCTTCGGGACACAGCAAGAGACCCAGTACTTC

d_call: .
j_call: TRBJ1-1
clone_size: .
v_call: TRBV29-1
cdr3_aa: CSIGLLEAFF
cdr3_nt: TGCAGCATTGGCCTTCTAGAAGCTTTCTTT

d_call: .
j_call: TRBJ2-3
clone_size: .
v_call: TRBV4-2
cdr3_aa: CASSRAGASTDTQYF
cdr3_nt: TGTGCCAGCAGCCGGGCAGGGGCTAGCACAGATACGCAGTATTTT

d_call: .
j_call: TRBJ2-2
clone_size: .
v_call: TRBV3-1/TRBV3-2
cdr3_aa: CASSQGAANTGELFF
cdr3_nt: TGTGCCAGCAGCCAAGGGGCAGCGAACACCGGGGAGCTGTTTTTT

d_call: .
j_call: TRBJ2-1
clone_size: once
v_call: TRBV7-3
cdr3_aa: CASSRDRNYNEQFF
cdr3_nt: TGTGCCAGCAGTCGAGACAGGAACTACAATGAGCAGTTCTTC

d_call: .
j_call: TRBJ1-1
clone_size: .
v_call: TRBV9
cdr3_aa: CASSVVDNREAFF
cdr3_nt: TGTGCCAGCAGCGTAGTAGATAACAGAGAAGCTTTCTTT

d_call: .
j_call: TRBJ2-1
clone_size: .
v_call: TRBV15
cdr3_aa: CATSRGTGGRINEQFF
cdr3_nt: TGTGCCACCAGCAGAGGTACGGGGGGCCGGATCAATGAGCAGTTCTTC

d_call: .
j_call: TRBJ2-3
clone_size: .
v_call: TRBV7-2
cdr3_aa: CASSLGGEGTDTQYF
cdr3_nt: TGTGCCAGCAGCTTAGGAGGGGAGGGCACAGATACGCAGTATTTT

d_call: TRBD2
j_call: TRBJ2-7
clone_size: .
v_call: TRBV19
cdr3_aa: CASSKGLAGALSYEQYF
cdr3_nt: TGTGCCAGTAGTAAGGGACTAGCGGGGGCCCTCTCCTACGAGCAGTACTTC

d_call: .
j_call: TRBJ2-7
clone_size: .
v_call: TRBV29-1
cdr3_aa: CSVAPGPVYEQYF
cdr3_nt: TGCAGCGTTGCCCCAGGGCCAGTCTACGAGCAGTACTTC

d_call: .
j_call: TRBJ1-6
clone_size: .
v_call: TRBV18
cdr3_aa: CASSPYPSDSYNSPLHF
cdr3_nt: TGTGCCAGCTCGCCCTACCCCAGTGACAGTTATAATTCACCCCTCCACTTT

d_call: .
j_call: TRBJ1-2
clone_size: .
v_call: TRBV7-9
cdr3_aa: CASSLDRANYGYTF
cdr3_nt: TGTGCCAGCAGCTTAGACCGAGCTAACTATGGCTACACCTTC

d_call: TRBD1
j_call: TRBJ1-5
clone_size: .
v_call: TRBV27
cdr3_aa: CASSPYRTGISLLSNQPQHF
cdr3_nt: TGTGCCAGCAGTCCATACCGGACAGGCATAAGCCTTCTTAGCAATCAGCCCCAGCATTTT

d_call: TRBD1
j_call: TRBJ2-2
clone_size: .
v_call: TRBV6-5
cdr3_aa: CASRTGGNTGELFF
cdr3_nt: TGTGCCAGCAGAACAGGGGGCAACACCGGGGAGCTGTTTTTT

d_call: TRBD1
j_call: TRBJ1-2
clone_size: .
v_call: TRBV3-1/TRBV3-2
cdr3_aa: CASSQETGTGGDYGYTF
cdr3_nt: TGTGCCAGCAGCCAAGAGACCGGGACAGGGGGCGACTATGGCTACACCTTC

d_call: TRBD2
j_call: TRBJ2-3
clone_size: .
v_call: TRBV4-2
cdr3_aa: CASSHEWRGGLDTQYF
cdr3_nt: TGTGCCAGCAGCCACGAATGGCGGGGGGGCCTAGATACGCAGTATTTT

d_call: .
j_call: TRBJ2-3
clone_size: .
v_call: TRBV6-2/TRBV6-3
cdr3_aa: CASSSTGHQTDTQYF
cdr3_nt: TGTGCCAGCAGCTCCACGGGACACCAGACAGATACGCAGTATTTT

d_call: .
j_call: TRBJ2-1
clone_size: .
v_call: TRBV11-3
cdr3_aa: CASSLRANEQFF
cdr3_nt: TGTGCCAGCAGTTTGAGGGCCAATGAGCAGTTCTTC